The present entry profiles one T cell receptor (beta chain) with its context. Its antigen is as yet unknown. CDR1 and CDR2 (germline): SGDLS, YYNGEE. V was pared by 0 bases and J by 7 bases, with 8 bases of the junction left unmatched. The CDR3 totals 16 residues. The data belong to a study of T cells in Graves' hyperthyroidism and ophthalmopathy. TCR beta CDR3 sequences were amplified from RNA transcripts. HTBI primers were the set used in a first-round RT-PCR of the TCR CDR3. TCRdb independently ran MiXCR on the multiplex PCR reads; one entry per CDR3 protein. The table lists more than 500,000 distinct CDR3 sequences, under 60% of them singletons. Regarding the study as a whole: In the analysis, a 13 V-J model separated ophthalmopathy from stable hyperthyroidism.

The receptor was derived from an adult woman with Graves' disease, either hyperthyroidism or ophthalmopathy (not recorded which). Input material: peripheral blood or thyroid tissue (not recorded which). The chain combines TRBV9 with TRBJ2-3; 10 bases agree with TRBD2. CDR3: CASSVGSSGRANTQYF. The CDR3 DNA reads TGTGCCAGCAGCGTAGGATCGAGCGGGAGGGCGAATACGCAGTATTTT.